One T cell receptor (beta chain) is described in this entry. Its antigen is undetermined. V gave up 5 bases and J gave up 2 bases, with 7 bases separating them. The CDR3 spans 14 residues. The germline CDR1 and CDR2 sequences are SGHAT and FQDESV (reference sequence). This sample is drawn from a study of T-cell reconstitution after alpha-beta-depleted transplantation in children. General study points: After transplant, at about two months, alpha-beta T cells were reportedly derived from several hundred expanded graft clones. Hyperexpanded clones declined; after one year, newly produced T cells mostly supplied diversity. Where some patients showed high TCRbeta diversity at day 60, it came from recipient T cells and thymic progenitors that had survived.

During its preparation, the TCRbeta library received unique molecular identifiers. TCRdb independently ran MiXCR on the PCR reads; one entry per CDR3 protein. The sample shows about 440,000 distinct CDR3 sequences, roughly 44% of them seen only once. V gene TRBV11-1 combines with J gene TRBJ2-6, with unresolved D. The sample was PBMCs, taken before TCRalphabeta/CD19-depleted stem cell transplant. The receptor was isolated from a girl aged 2-10 years with aplastic anemia, due to receive a stem cell transplant. CDR3 in amino acids: CASSRNTGANVLTF. The CDR3 bases are TGTGCCAGCAGCCGTAACACTGGGGCCAACGTCCTGACTTTC. The whole variable domain, filled in from reference TRBV11-1 and TRBJ2-6, reads EAEVAQSPRYKITEKSQAVAFWCDPISGHATLYWYRQILGQGPELLVQFQDESVVDDSQLPKDRFSAERLKGVDSTLKIQPAELGDSAMYLCASSRNTGANVLTFGAGSRLTVL.